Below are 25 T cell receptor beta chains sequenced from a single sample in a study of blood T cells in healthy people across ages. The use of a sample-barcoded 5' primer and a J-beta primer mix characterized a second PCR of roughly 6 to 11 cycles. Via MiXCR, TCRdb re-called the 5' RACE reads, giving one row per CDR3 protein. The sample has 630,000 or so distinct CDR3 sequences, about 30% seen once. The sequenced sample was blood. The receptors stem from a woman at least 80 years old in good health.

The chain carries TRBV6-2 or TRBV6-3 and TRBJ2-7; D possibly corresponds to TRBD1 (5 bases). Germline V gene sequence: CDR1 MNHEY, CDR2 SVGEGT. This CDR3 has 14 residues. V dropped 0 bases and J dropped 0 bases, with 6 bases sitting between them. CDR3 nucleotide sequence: TGTGCCAGCAGTTACTCAGACAGCTCCTACGAGCAGTACTTC. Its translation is CASSYSDSSYEQYF.

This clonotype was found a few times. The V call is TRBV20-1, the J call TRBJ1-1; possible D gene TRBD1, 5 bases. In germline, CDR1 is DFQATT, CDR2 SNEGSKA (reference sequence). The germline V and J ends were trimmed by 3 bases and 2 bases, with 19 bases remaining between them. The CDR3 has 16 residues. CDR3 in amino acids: CSARDYRQGINTEAFF. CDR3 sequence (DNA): TGCAGTGCTAGGGACTATCGCCAGGGAATAAACACTGAAGCTTTCTTT.

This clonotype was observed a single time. The DNA of the CDR3 is TGTGCCAGCATGTCTGGGGCCAACGTCCTGACTTTC. Translation gives CASMSGANVLTF. The chain employs TRBV7-9 and TRBJ2-6, with D unresolved. V shed 7 bases and J shed 1 base, with 2 bases lying between them. This CDR3 region has 12 residues. Germline-derived CDR1 and CDR2 are SEHNR and FQNEAQ (reference sequence).

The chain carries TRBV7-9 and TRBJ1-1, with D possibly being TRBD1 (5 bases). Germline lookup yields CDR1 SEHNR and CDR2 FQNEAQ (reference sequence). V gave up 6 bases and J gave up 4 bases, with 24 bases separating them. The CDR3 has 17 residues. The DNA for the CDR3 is TGTGCCAGCAGTCCTCCCAATCAGGAGCCGAGGGGCACTGAAGCTTTCTTT. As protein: CASSPPNQEPRGTEAFF.

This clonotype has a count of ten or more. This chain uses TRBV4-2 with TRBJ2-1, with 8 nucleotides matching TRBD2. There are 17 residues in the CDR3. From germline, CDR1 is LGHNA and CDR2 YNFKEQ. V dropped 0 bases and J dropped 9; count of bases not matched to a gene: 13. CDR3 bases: TGTGCCAGCAGCCAAGATCCCCCCTCGGGGGGGGCCTCTGAGCAGTTCTTC. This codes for CASSQDPPSGGASEQFF.

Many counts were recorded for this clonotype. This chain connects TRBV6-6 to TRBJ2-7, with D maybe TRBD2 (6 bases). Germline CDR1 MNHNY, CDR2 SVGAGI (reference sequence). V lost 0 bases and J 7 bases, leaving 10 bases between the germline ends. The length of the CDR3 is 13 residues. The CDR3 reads CASSYSYGGEQYF. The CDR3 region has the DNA TGTGCCAGCAGTTACTCGTACGGAGGGGAGCAGTACTTC.

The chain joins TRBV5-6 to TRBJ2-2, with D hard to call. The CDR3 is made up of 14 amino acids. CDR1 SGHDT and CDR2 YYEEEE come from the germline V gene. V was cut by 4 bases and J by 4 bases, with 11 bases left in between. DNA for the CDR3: TGTGCCAGCAGCCGTCGCCTTGGCACCGGGGAGCTGTTTTTT. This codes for CASSRRLGTGELFF.

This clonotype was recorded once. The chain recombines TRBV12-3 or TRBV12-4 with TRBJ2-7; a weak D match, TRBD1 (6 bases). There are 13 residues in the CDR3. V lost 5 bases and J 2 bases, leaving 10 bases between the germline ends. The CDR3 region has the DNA TGTGCCAGCAGTGAGGACAGTGCCTACGAGCAGTACTTC. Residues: CASSEDSAYEQYF.

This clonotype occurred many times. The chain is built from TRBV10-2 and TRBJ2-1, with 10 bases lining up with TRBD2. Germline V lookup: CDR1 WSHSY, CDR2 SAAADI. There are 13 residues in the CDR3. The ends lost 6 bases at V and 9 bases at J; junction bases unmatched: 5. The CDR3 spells CASRVLAGVEQFF. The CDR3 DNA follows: TGCGCCAGCAGGGTCCTAGCGGGGGTTGAGCAGTTCTTC.

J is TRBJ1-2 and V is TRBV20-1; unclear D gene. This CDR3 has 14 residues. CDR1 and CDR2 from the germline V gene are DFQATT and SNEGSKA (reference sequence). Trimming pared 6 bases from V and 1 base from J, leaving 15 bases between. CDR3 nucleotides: TGCAGTGCCAGCCTCCAGATATTTAACTATGGCTACACCTTC. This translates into CSASLQIFNYGYTF.

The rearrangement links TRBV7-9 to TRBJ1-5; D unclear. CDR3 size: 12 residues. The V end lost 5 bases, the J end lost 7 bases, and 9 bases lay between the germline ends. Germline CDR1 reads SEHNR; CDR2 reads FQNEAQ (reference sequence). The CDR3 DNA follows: TGTGCCAGCAGCGCACAGAACCAGCCCCAGCATTTT. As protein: CASSAQNQPQHF. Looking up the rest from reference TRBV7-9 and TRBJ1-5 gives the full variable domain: DTGVSQNPRHKITKRGQNVTFRCDPISEHNRLYWYRQTLGQGPEFLTYFQNEAQLEKSRLLSDRFSAERPKGSFSTLEIQRTEQGDSAMYLCASSAQNQPQHFGDGTRLSIL.

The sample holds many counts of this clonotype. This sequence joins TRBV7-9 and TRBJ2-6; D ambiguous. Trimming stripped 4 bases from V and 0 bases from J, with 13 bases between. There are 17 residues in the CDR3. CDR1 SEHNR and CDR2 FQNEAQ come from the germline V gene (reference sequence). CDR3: CASSYLRQRSGANVLTF. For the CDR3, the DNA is TGTGCCAGCAGCTATTTAAGGCAGCGCTCTGGGGCCAACGTCCTGACTTTC.

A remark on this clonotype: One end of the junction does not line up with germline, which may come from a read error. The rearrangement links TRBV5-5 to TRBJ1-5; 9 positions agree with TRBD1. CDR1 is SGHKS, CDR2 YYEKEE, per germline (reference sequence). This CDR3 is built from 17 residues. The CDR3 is CAGSLADTGGGHQPQHF. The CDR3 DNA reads TGTGCCGGCAGCTTGGCGGATACAGGGGGCGGTCATCAGCCCCAGCATTTT.

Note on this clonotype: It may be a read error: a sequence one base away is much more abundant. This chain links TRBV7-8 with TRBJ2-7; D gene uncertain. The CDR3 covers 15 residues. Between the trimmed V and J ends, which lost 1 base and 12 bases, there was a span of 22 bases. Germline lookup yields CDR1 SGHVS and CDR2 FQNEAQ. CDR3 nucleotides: TGTGCCAGCAGCTTAGTACCGCCGGCAATGCAGACCCGGTACTTC. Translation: CASSLVPPAMQTRYF.

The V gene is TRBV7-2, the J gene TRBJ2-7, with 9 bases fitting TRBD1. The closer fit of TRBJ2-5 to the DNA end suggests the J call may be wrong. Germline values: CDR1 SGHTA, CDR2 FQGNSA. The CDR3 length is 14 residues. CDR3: CASSRDRVSETQYF. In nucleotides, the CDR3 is TGTGCCAGCAGCCGGGACAGGGTTTCGGAGACCCAGTACTTC.

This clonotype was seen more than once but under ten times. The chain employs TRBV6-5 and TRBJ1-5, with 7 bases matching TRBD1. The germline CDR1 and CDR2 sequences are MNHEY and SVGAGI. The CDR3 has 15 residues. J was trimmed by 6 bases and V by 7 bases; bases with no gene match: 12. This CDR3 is CASKGEGGLGQPQHF. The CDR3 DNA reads TGTGCCAGCAAGGGCGAAGGGGGCCTAGGTCAGCCCCAGCATTTT.

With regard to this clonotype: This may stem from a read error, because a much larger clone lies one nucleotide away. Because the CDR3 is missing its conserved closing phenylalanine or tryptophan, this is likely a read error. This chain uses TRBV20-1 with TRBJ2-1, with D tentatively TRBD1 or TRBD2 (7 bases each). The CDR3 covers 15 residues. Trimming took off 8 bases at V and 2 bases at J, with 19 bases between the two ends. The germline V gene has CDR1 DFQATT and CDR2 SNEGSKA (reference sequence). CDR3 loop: CSPEGGTETYNEQFL. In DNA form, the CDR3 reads TGCAGTCCCGAGGGGGGGACAGAGACCTACAATGAGCAGTTCCTC.

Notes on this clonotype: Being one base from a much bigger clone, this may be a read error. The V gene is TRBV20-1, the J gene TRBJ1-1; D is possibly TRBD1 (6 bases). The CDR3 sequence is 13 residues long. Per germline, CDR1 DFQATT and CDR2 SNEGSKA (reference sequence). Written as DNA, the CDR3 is TGCAGTGCGGGAGGGGGTAAGAACACTAAAGCTTTCTTT. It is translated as CSAGGGKNTKAFF.

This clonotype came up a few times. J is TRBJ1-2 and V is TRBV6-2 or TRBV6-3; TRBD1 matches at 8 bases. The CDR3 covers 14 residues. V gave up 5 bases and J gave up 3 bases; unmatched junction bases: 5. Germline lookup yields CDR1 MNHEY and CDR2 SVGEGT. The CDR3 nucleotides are TGTGCCAGCAGTCTTAGGACAGGGTACTATGGCTACACCTTC. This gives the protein CASSLRTGYYGYTF.

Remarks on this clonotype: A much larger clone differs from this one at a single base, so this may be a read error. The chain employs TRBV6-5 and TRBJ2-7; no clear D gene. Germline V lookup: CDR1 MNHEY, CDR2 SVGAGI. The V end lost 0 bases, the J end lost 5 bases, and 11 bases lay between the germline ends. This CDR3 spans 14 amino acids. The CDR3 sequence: CASSYSLGLNEQYF. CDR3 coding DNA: TGTGCCAGCAGTTACTCGCTAGGGCTCAACGAGCAGTACTTC.

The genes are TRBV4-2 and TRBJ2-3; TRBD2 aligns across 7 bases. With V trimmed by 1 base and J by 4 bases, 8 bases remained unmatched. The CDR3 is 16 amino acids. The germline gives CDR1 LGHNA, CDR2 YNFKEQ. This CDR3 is CASSQVRGYDPDTQYF. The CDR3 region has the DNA TGTGCCAGCAGCCAAGTGCGGGGGTATGATCCAGATACGCAGTATTTT.

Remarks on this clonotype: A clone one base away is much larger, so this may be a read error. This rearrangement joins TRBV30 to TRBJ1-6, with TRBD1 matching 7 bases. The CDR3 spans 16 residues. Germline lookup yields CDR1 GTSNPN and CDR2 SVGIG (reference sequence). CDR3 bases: TGTGCCCGGAGTCCGGGACAGAGCTCCTATAATTCACCCCTCCACTTT. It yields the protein CARSPGQSSYNSPLHF.

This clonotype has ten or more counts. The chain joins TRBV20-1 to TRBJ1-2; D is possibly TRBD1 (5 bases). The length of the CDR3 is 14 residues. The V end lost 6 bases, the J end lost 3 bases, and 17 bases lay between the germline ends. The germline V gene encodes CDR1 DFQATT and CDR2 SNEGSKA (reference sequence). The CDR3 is CSAAGGGSDYGYTF. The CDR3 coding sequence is TGCAGTGCGGCGGGGGGGGGATCCGACTATGGCTACACCTTC.

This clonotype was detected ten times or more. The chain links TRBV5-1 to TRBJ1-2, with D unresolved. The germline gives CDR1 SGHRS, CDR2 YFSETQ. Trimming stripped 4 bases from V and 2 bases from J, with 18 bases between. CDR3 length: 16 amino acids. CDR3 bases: TGCGCCAGCAGCCCGTCAGGTGGGCAGGTGAACTATGGCTACACCTTC. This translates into CASSPSGGQVNYGYTF.

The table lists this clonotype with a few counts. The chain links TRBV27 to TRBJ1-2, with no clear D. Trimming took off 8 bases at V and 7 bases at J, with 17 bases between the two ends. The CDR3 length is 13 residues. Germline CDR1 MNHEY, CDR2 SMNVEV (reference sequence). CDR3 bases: TGTGCCAGCGGTTCGGGAAGATCGGGTGGCTACACCTTC. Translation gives CASGSGRSGGYTF.